The 3 T cell receptor beta chains below come from one sample, sequenced in a study of Graves' ophthalmopathy and Graves' hyperthyroidism. CDR3 regions of TCR beta were amplified from RNA transcripts. After a first-round RT-PCR with HTBI primers, a second-round multiplex PCR was run. MiXCR, run by TCRdb on the multiplex PCR reads, gives a single entry per CDR3 protein. The sample lists about 600,000 distinct CDR3 sequences, less than 40% occurring once. Source material: peripheral blood or thyroid tissue (not recorded which). The receptors were sampled from an adult man with Graves' hyperthyroidism.

This clonotype has a count of ten or more. The gene calls are TRBV13 and TRBJ1-5, with 11 bases that match TRBD1. Germline V CDR1 and CDR2: PRHDT, FYEKMQ (reference sequence). CDR3 size: 17 residues. With V trimmed by 6 bases and J by 0 bases, 7 bases remained unmatched. The CDR3 protein is CASRPGQGGYSNQPQHF. In DNA form, the CDR3 reads TGTGCCAGCAGGCCGGGACAGGGGGGTTATAGCAATCAGCCCCAGCATTTT.

In its sample, this clonotype was seen a few times. This chain links TRBV4-1 with TRBJ2-2, with D tentatively TRBD1 (5 bases). The CDR3 covers 14 residues. From germline, CDR1 is MGHRA and CDR2 YSYEKL. V was cut by 5 bases and J by 4 bases, with 11 bases left in between. The CDR3 DNA follows: TGCGCCAGCAGCTACTTGGGGCTCACCGGGGAGCTGTTTTTT. Translated, it gives CASSYLGLTGELFF.

The rearrangement links TRBV27 to TRBJ1-6; TRBD1 matches at 7 bases. Germline trimming cut 5 bases from V and 7 bases from J; bases unmatched to any gene: 11. This CDR3 is built from 16 residues. Germline CDR1 MNHEY, CDR2 SMNVEV (reference sequence). The CDR3 protein is CASSLQPTGTNSPLHF. The CDR3 nucleotides read TGTGCCAGCAGTCTTCAACCGACAGGGACCAATTCACCCCTCCACTTT.